This T cell receptor (beta chain) was captured in a study of early T cells in non-severe SARS-CoV-2 infection. CDR1 and CDR2 (germline): MNHNS, SASEGT. The CDR3 sequence is 12 residues long. The V gene lost 7 bases and the J gene lost 4 bases, with 8 bases spanning the gap. MiXCR was run by TCRdb on the 5' RACE reads, yielding one entry per CDR3 protein. The sample records 30,000 or so distinct CDR3 sequences, around 5.4% being singletons. In its sample, this clonotype was seen many times. The genes are TRBV6-1 and TRBJ1-5; D is undetermined. The sample was whole blood. The receptor comes from an adult who was a healthcare worker with PCR-confirmed SARS-CoV-2 infection or an uninfected control (not recorded which). CDR3 nucleotides: TGTGCCAGCAAACCCTCGAATCAGCCCCAGCATTTT. Protein: CASKPSNQPQHF.